This is a list of T cell receptor beta chains from one sample in a study of blood T cell repertoires in COVID-19. Generated by immunoSEQ multiplex PCR, the TCRdb table keeps only in-frame clones and is missing some. Altogether more than 60,000 clones are present, roughly 90% being singletons, with the ten largest covering roughly 4.4%. The specimen sequenced was peripheral blood. Source of these receptors: a man in his fifties with active COVID-19. Each CDR3 is given with its conserved first and last residue. Fields, in order: J gene, V gene, clone size, D gene, CDR3 protein, CDR3 DNA. D genes are given only for firm matches. The listing skips clone size in some rows; elsewhere it reads once, few, many or a size class.

J: TRBJ1-4; V: TRBV5-4; size: .; D: TRBD1; CDR3: CASSWGGTGNEKLFF; DNA: TGTGCCAGCAGCTGGGGTGGGACAGGGAATGAAAAACTGTTTTTT
J: TRBJ1-1; V: TRBV29-1; size: .; D: TRBD1; CDR3: CSVGGQGGNTEAFF; DNA: TGCAGCGTTGGGGGACAGGGAGGGAACACTGAAGCTTTCTTT
J: TRBJ2-2; V: TRBV4-3; size: .; D: .; CDR3: CASSQVLATGELFF; DNA: TGCGCCAGCAGCCAAGTACTAGCAACCGGGGAGCTGTTTTTT
J: TRBJ1-1; V: TRBV18; size: .; D: .; CDR3: CASRLLANEAFF; DNA: TGTGCCAGCCGCCTCCTAGCGAATGAAGCTTTCTTT
J: TRBJ1-1; V: TRBV9; size: few; D: .; CDR3: CASSVQGLGEAFF; DNA: TGTGCCAGCAGCGTGCAGGGGCTCGGTGAAGCTTTCTTT
J: TRBJ2-3; V: TRBV14; size: few; D: .; CDR3: CASSPRGYTQYF; DNA: TGTGCCAGCAGCCCGCGAGGATATACGCAGTATTTT
J: TRBJ2-6; V: TRBV13; size: .; D: TRBD1; CDR3: CASSLGQGHSGANVLTF; DNA: TGTGCCAGCAGCCTAGGACAGGGGCACTCTGGGGCCAACGTCCTGACTTTC
J: TRBJ1-5; V: TRBV19; size: .; D: TRBD1; CDR3: CASSIYLGTGGDYSNQPQHF; DNA: TGTGCCAGTAGTATCTACCTAGGGACAGGGGGCGATTATAGCAATCAGCCCCAGCATTTT
J: TRBJ2-7; V: TRBV19; size: once; D: TRBD1; CDR3: CASDTGGAAYEQYF; DNA: TGTGCCAGTGATACAGGGGGCGCGGCGTACGAGCAGTACTTC
J: TRBJ1-1; V: TRBV10-3; size: .; D: .; CDR3: CAIRKQVNTEAFF; DNA: TGTGCCATCAGAAAACAGGTGAACACTGAAGCTTTCTTT
J: TRBJ2-3; V: TRBV2; size: .; D: .; CDR3: CASSDRDLSPVGYF; DNA: TGTGCCAGCAGTGATCGGGACTTGTCCCCAGTGGGGTATTTT
J: TRBJ2-4; V: TRBV29-1; size: once; D: TRBD2; CDR3: CSGVGGGIGIQYF; DNA: TGCAGCGGCGTGGGGGGAGGGATTGGCATTCAGTACTTC
J: TRBJ2-5; V: TRBV9; size: .; D: TRBD1; CDR3: CASSVGTGIGQETQYF; DNA: TGTGCCAGCAGCGTAGGGACAGGGATAGGCCAAGAGACCCAGTACTTC
J: TRBJ2-1; V: TRBV3-1/TRBV3-2; size: once; D: TRBD2; CDR3: CASSSEAGGTSYEQFF; DNA: TGTGCCAGCAGCAGCGAAGCGGGAGGTACCTCCTATGAGCAGTTCTTC
J: TRBJ1-2; V: TRBV7-2; size: .; D: TRBD1; CDR3: CASSLAWTGESNGYTF; DNA: TGTGCCAGCAGCTTAGCCTGGACAGGGGAAAGTAACGGCTACACCTTC
J: TRBJ2-5; V: TRBV2; size: .; D: TRBD1; CDR3: CASSEIRQGGTQYF; DNA: TGTGCCAGCAGTGAGATTCGACAGGGTGGGACCCAGTACTTC
J: TRBJ1-1; V: TRBV5-1; size: .; D: .; CDR3: CASSTGQPNTEAFF; DNA: TGCGCCAGCAGCACAGGACAGCCGAACACTGAAGCTTTCTTT
J: TRBJ2-5; V: TRBV5-1; size: .; D: .; CDR3: CASSLLAQAGETQYF; DNA: TGCGCCAGCAGCTTGTTAGCCCAGGCGGGCGAGACCCAGTACTTC
J: TRBJ2-7; V: TRBV2; size: .; D: .; CDR3: CASSPNPGSYEQYF; DNA: TGTGCCAGCAGCCCAAATCCGGGCTCCTACGAGCAGTACTTC
J: TRBJ2-1; V: TRBV19; size: .; D: .; CDR3: CASSVPPPGVGEQFF; DNA: TGTGCCAGTAGTGTCCCCCCGCCAGGGGTGGGTGAGCAGTTCTTC
J: TRBJ1-2; V: TRBV18; size: .; D: .; CDR3: CASSPRRENNYGYTF; DNA: TGTGCCAGCTCACCCCGACGGGAGAATAACTATGGCTACACCTTC
J: TRBJ2-7; V: TRBV7-9; size: .; D: TRBD2; CDR3: CASSLTSGRAWTSEQYF; DNA: TGTGCCAGCAGCCTGACTAGCGGGAGGGCCTGGACATCCGAGCAGTACTTC
J: TRBJ1-3; V: TRBV19; size: .; D: TRBD1; CDR3: CASSTRTTGRSGNTIYF; DNA: TGTGCCAGTAGTACTAGGACGACAGGGCGCTCTGGAAACACCATATATTTT
J: TRBJ1-4; V: TRBV5-5; size: once; D: .; CDR3: CASSSEHKAKATNEKLFF; DNA: TGTGCCAGCAGCTCCGAGCACAAAGCGAAAGCAACTAATGAAAAACTGTTTTTT
J: TRBJ2-1; V: TRBV20-1; size: few; D: TRBD2; CDR3: CSASGLAGGPTDEQFF; DNA: TGCAGTGCTAGTGGACTAGCGGGAGGGCCGACGGATGAGCAGTTCTTC
J: TRBJ1-2; V: TRBV7-2; size: .; D: .; CDR3: CASTPGGGGGYGYTF; DNA: TGTGCCAGCACCCCGGGGGGAGGGGGAGGCTATGGCTACACCTTC
J: TRBJ2-1; V: TRBV29-1; size: .; D: .; CDR3: CSVGPDYNEQFF; DNA: TGCAGCGTTGGGCCTGACTACAATGAGCAGTTCTTC
J: TRBJ1-6; V: TRBV4-1; size: .; D: .; CDR3: CASSHFLSPLHF; DNA: TGCGCCAGCAGCCACTTCCTTTCACCCCTCCACTTT
J: TRBJ1-2; V: TRBV5-1; size: .; D: TRBD1; CDR3: CASSQGQPFYGYTF; DNA: TGCGCCAGCAGCCAGGGACAGCCGTTCTATGGCTACACCTTC
J: TRBJ2-3; V: TRBV6-6; size: .; D: .; CDR3: CASSYLSGNTDTQYF; DNA: TGTGCCAGCAGTTACCTTTCTGGCAACACAGATACGCAGTATTTT
J: TRBJ1-6; V: TRBV9; size: .; D: TRBD1; CDR3: CASSGGQNSYNSPLHF; DNA: TGTGCCAGCAGCGGGGGACAGAACTCCTATAATTCACCCCTCCACTTT